What follows are 15 T cell receptor beta chains derived from one specimen sequenced in a study of Ad26.COV2.S vaccination and SARS-CoV-2 variants. Generated by immunoSEQ multiplex PCR, the TCRdb table keeps only in-frame clones and is missing some. The sample lists roughly 100,000 clones, 80% occurring once. Sequences were derived from peripheral blood, sampled after recovery from COVID-19. Receptor source: a human donor who had recovered from COVID-19.

This chain links TRBV5-4 with TRBJ2-1, with D tentatively TRBD1 (6 bases). Between the trimmed V and J ends, which lost 3 bases and 0 bases, there was a span of 10 bases. CDR1 and CDR2 from the germline V gene are SGHNT and YYREEE (reference sequence). The CDR3 extends over 15 amino acids. The CDR3 reads CASSWDTSSYNEQFF. The CDR3 DNA reads as TGTGCCAGCAGCTGGGACACGAGCTCCTACAATGAGCAGTTCTTC. Full variable domain (rest looked up from reference TRBV5-4 and TRBJ2-1): ETGVTQSPTHLIKTRGQQVTLRCSSQSGHNTVSWYQQALGQGPQFIFQYYREEENGRGNFPPRFSGLQFPNYSSELNVNALELDDSALYLCASSWDTSSYNEQFFGPGTRLTVL.

This sequence joins TRBV7-3 and TRBJ2-3; tentative D call: TRBD2 (7 bases). Trimming shortened V by 1 base and J by 6 bases, and 14 bases separated the two germline ends. CDR3 length equals 15 residues. The germline V gene has CDR1 SGHTA and CDR2 FQGTGA. CDR3 sequence: CASSLKGGQSDTQYF. CDR3 nucleotides: TGTGCCAGCAGCTTAAAGGGGGGGCAGTCGGATACGCAGTATTTT.

J is TRBJ1-6 and V is TRBV11-2, with D unresolved. V lost 5 bases and J lost 12, with 17 bases in between. CDR3 length: 14 amino acids. Germline V gene sequence: CDR1 SGHAT, CDR2 FQNNGV. The CDR3 coding sequence is TGTGCCAGCAGCCCTGGACCAAACCGCCGACCCCTCCACTTT. Amino acids: CASSPGPNRRPLHF.

The chain links TRBV27 to TRBJ1-1, with TRBD1 identical over 8 bases. This CDR3 is 17 amino acids long. The germline V gene has CDR1 MNHEY and CDR2 SMNVEV (reference sequence). After removal of 1 base from V and 4 bases from J, the junction contained 11 bases not matched to a gene. CDR3 region: CASSLFLSGDRSTEAFF. The CDR3 nucleotides are TGTGCCAGCAGTTTATTTTTATCCGGGGACAGGTCCACTGAAGCTTTCTTT.

This clone was counted a few times. This rearrangement joins TRBV7-2 to TRBJ1-5, with 8 bases aligning to TRBD1. The V segment lost 3 bases and the J segment 9 bases; nucleotides outside the gene matches: 10. This CDR3 spans 15 amino acids. CDR1 and CDR2 from the germline V gene are SGHTA and FQGNSA. CDR3 residues: CASSLGQAVAWPQHF. In DNA form, the CDR3 reads TGTGCCAGCAGCTTGGGACAGGCGGTCGCTTGGCCCCAGCATTTT.

J is TRBJ2-5 and V is TRBV5-4; 7 nucleotides line up with TRBD1. CDR3 length equals 15 residues. Germline V lookup: CDR1 SGHNT, CDR2 YYREEE (reference sequence). J was trimmed by 3 bases and V by 3 bases; bases with no gene match: 8. This CDR3 reads CASSSFRDSEETQYF. The CDR3 DNA reads as TGTGCCAGCAGCTCATTCCGGGACAGCGAAGAGACCCAGTACTTC.

The table lists this clone with a count of one. The chain employs TRBV9 and TRBJ1-5, with 10 bases matching TRBD1. Germline CDR1 and CDR2: SGDLS and YYNGEE. V was clipped by 4 bases and J by 12 bases; unmatched bases: 10. This CDR3 region has 14 residues. The CDR3: CASSFGTGEGNQHF. CDR3 DNA: TGTGCCAGCAGCTTTGGGACAGGGGAAGGGAACCAGCATTTT.

The chain couples TRBV2 to TRBJ1-2; no clear D gene. Germline values: CDR1 SNHLY, CDR2 FYNNEI. V was pared by 7 bases and J by 6 bases, with 18 bases between. The CDR3 extends over 14 amino acids. The CDR3 region has the DNA TGTGCCAGCACCCTGGGAGGAGGTTCTGATGGCTACACCTTC. Its translation: CASTLGGGSDGYTF.

This chain links TRBV10-2 with TRBJ2-1; no clear D. The CDR3 sequence is 12 residues long. The germline V gene encodes CDR1 WSHSY and CDR2 SAAADI. V gave up 7 bases and J gave up 5 bases, with 9 bases separating them. The CDR3 reads CASMGWDNEQFF. CDR3 coding DNA: TGCGCCAGCATGGGGTGGGACAATGAGCAGTTCTTC.

This rearrangement joins TRBV7-2 to TRBJ2-7, with unresolved D. The CDR3 is 11 residues long. V dropped 5 bases and J dropped 8 bases, with 10 bases sitting between them. CDR1 SGHTA and CDR2 FQGNSA come from the germline V gene. For the CDR3, the DNA is TGTGCCAGCAGCCCTGCTACGAAGCAGTACTTC. Translated, it gives CASSPATKQYF.

The J gene is TRBJ2-7, the V gene TRBV9; a weak D match, TRBD1 (6 bases). The CDR3 has 15 amino acids. Germline V gene data show CDR1 as SGDLS and CDR2 as YYNGEE. The germline V and J ends were trimmed by 2 bases and 2 bases, with 14 bases remaining between them. This chain's CDR3 is CASSVRAGVTYEQYF. The CDR3 region has the DNA TGTGCCAGCAGCGTCAGGGCAGGGGTTACCTACGAGCAGTACTTC.

Only one count was recorded for this clone. This rearrangement joins TRBV27 to TRBJ1-1; 8 bases are a match to TRBD1. Germline CDR1 MNHEY, CDR2 SMNVEV (reference sequence). V dropped 6 bases and J dropped 5; count of bases not matched to a gene: 5. The CDR3 is 13 amino acids. The CDR3 loop reads CASSRQGWTEAFF. The CDR3 DNA reads TGTGCCAGCAGCAGACAGGGGTGGACTGAAGCTTTCTTT.

This chain links TRBV19 with TRBJ2-1; no reliable D call. This CDR3 contains 14 residues. The V and J ends lost 1 base and 6 bases respectively, with 10 bases between them. The germline V gene encodes CDR1 LNHDA and CDR2 SQIVND (reference sequence). The chain's CDR3 is CASSIGSPANEQFF. The CDR3 nucleotides are TGTGCCAGTAGTATAGGTTCCCCGGCCAATGAGCAGTTCTTC.

The chain carries TRBV13 and TRBJ2-3, with D possibly being TRBD2 (7 bases). Germline CDR1 reads PRHDT; CDR2 reads FYEKMQ (reference sequence). The CDR3 runs 17 residues. V gave up 4 bases and J gave up 2 bases, with 19 bases separating them. The CDR3, as DNA: TGTGCCAGCAGCTCCTTCCTCGGGGGGCTCGACACAGATACGCAGTATTTT. Translating it yields CASSSFLGGLDTDTQYF.

This clone was recorded once. The chain has TRBV19 and TRBJ1-1; D remains ambiguous. CDR1 and CDR2 (germline): LNHDA, SQIVND (reference sequence). The V and J ends lost 3 bases and 3 bases respectively, with 2 bases between them. The CDR3 covers 11 residues. The CDR3 loop is CASSIYTEAFF. CDR3 nucleotides: TGTGCCAGTAGTATCTACACTGAAGCTTTCTTT. Complete variable domain (other parts from reference TRBV19 and TRBJ1-1): DGGITQSPKYLFRKEGQNVTLSCEQNLNHDAMYWYRQDPGQGLRLIYYSQIVNDFQKGDIAEGYSVSREKKESFPLTVTSAQKNPTAFYLCASSIYTEAFFGQGTRLTVV.